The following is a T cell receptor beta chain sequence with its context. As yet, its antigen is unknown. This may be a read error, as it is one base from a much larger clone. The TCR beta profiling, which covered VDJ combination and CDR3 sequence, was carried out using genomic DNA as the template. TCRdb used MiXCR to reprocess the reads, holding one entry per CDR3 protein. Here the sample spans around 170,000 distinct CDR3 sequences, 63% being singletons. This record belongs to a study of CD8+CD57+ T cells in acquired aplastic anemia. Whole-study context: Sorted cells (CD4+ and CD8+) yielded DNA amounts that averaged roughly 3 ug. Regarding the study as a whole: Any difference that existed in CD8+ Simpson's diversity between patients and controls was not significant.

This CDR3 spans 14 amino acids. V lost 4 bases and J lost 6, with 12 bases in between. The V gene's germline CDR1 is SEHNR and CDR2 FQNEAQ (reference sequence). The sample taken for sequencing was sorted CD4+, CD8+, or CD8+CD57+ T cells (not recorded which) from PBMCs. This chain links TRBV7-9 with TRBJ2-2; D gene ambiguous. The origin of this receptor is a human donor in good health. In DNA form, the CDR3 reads TGTGCCAGCAGCTCCCCGGTAAACGCCGGGGAGCTGTTTTTT. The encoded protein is CASSSPVNAGELFF.